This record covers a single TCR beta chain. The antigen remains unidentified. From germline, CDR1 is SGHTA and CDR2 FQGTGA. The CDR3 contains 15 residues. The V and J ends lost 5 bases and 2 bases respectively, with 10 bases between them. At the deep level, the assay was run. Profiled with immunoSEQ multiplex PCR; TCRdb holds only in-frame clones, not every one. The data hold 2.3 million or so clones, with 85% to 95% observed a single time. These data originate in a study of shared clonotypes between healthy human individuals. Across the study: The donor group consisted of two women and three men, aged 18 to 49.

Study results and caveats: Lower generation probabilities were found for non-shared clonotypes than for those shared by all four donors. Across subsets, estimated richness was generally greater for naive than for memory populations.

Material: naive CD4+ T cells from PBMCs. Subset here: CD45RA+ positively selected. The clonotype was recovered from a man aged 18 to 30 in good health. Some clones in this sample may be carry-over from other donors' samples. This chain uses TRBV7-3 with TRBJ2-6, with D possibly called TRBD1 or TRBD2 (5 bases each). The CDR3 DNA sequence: TGTGCCAGCAGCCCGGGACGGCCTGGGGCCAACGTCCTGACTTTC. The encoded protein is CASSPGRPGANVLTF.